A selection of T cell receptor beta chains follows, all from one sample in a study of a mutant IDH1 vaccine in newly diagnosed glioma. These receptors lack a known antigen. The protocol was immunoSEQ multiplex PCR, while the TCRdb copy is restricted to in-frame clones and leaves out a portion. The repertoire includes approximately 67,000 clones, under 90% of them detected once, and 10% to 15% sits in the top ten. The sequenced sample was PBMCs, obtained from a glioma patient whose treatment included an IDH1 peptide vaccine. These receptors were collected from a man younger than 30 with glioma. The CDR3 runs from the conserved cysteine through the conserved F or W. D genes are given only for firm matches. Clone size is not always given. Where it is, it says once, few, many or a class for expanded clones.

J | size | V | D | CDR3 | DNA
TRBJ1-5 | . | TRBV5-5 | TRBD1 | CASSPGQGLQPQHF | TGTGCCAGCAGCCCGGGACAGGGGTTGCAGCCCCAGCATTTT
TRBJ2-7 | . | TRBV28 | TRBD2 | CASSFDYALRTSGQIYEQYF | TGTGCCAGCAGTTTCGATTACGCCCTCCGGACTAGCGGGCAGATCTACGAGCAGTACTTC
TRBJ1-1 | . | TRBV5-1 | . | CASSLGQENTEAFF | TGCGCCAGCAGCTTGGGACAGGAGAACACTGAAGCTTTCTTT
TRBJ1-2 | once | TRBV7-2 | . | CASSLVDRPLYGYTF | TGTGCCAGCAGCTTAGTTGACAGACCCCTCTATGGCTACACCTTC
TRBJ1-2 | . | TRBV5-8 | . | CASSLIQYYGYTF | TGTGCCAGCAGCTTGATTCAGTACTATGGCTACACCTTC
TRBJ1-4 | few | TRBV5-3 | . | CAKQGNEEKLFF | TGTGCCAAACAGGGAAACGAGGAAAAACTGTTTTTT
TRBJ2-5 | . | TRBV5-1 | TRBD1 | CASSIPGQGRQETQYF | TGCGCCAGCAGCATTCCGGGACAGGGGCGCCAAGAGACCCAGTACTTC
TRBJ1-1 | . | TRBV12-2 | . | CASRSCTGENTEAFF | TGTGCAAGTCGCTCATGCACAGGGGAGAACACTGAAGCTTTCTTT
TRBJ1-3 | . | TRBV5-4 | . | CASSLAGASGNTIYF | TGTGCCAGCAGCTTGGCGGGGGCCTCTGGAAACACCATATATTTT
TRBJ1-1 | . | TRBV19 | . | CASSTSAGAEAFF | TGTGCCAGTAGTACCTCGGCGGGCGCTGAAGCTTTCTTT
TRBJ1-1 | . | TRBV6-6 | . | CASSYVEARAFF | TGTGCCAGCAGTTACGTAGAGGCAAGAGCTTTCTTT